This T cell receptor beta chain is drawn from a study of blood T cell repertoires in COVID-19. Study background: Material from acute and convalescent COVID-19 was sourced from the United States, Italy and Spain.

V lost 8 bases to trimming and J lost 7 bases, with 18 bases between them. The CDR3 has 15 residues. Germline CDR1 MDHEN, CDR2 SYDVKM. In the source study's methods: For nucleated cells, counts were estimated from reference gene primer amplification. Repertoires were generated with immunoSEQ multiplex PCR, while TCRdb's copy carries only in-frame clones and drops some. That table supplies the V and J calls and clone size; D and trimming were determined from the DNA. In the table there are 220,000 or so clones, about 85% of which are singletons. The chain combines TRBV28 with TRBJ1-6, with D possibly TRBD1 on 6 matching bases. The receptor comes from a man aged 50-59 years who had recovered from COVID-19. Sequencing used peripheral blood. The CDR3 loop reads CASRDTSPLNSPLHF. CDR3 DNA: TGTGCCAGCCGGGACACTTCTCCCCTCAATTCACCCCTCCACTTT.